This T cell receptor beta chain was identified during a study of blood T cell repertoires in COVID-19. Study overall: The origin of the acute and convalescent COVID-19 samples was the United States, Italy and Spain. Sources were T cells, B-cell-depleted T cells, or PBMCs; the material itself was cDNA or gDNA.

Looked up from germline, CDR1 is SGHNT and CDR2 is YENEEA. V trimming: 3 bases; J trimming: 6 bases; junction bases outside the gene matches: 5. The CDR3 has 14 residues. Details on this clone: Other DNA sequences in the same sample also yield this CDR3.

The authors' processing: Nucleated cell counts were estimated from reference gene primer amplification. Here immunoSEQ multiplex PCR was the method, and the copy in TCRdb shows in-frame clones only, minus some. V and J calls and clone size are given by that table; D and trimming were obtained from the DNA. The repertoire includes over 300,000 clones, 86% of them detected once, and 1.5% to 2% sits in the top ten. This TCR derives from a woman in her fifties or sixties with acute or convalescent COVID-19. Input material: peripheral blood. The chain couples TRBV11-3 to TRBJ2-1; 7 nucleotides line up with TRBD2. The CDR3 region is CASSLGLAVNEQFF. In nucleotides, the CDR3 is TGTGCCAGCAGCTTGGGGCTAGCGGTCAATGAGCAGTTCTTC. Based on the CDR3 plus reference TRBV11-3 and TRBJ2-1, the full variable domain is EAGVVQSPRYKIIEKKQPVAFWCNPISGHNTLYWYLQNLGQGPELLIRYENEEAVDDSQLPKDRFSAERLKGVDSTLKIQPAELGDSAVYLCASSLGLAVNEQFFGPGTRLTVL.